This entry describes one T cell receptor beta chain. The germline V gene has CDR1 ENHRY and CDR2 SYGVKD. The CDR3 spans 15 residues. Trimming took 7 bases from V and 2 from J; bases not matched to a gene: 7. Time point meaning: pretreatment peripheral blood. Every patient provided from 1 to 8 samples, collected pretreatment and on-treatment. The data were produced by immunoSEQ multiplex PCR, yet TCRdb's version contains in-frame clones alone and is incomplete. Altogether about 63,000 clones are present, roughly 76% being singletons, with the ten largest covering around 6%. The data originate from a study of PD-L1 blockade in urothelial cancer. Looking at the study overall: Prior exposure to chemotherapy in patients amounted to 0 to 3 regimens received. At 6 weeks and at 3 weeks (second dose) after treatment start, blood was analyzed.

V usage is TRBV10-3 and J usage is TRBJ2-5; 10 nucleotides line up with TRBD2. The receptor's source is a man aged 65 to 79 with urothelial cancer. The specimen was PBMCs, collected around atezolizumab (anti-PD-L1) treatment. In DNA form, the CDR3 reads TGTGCCATCACACCGGGACTAGCGCCTCAAGAGACCCAGTACTTC. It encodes CAITPGLAPQETQYF.